This is a list of T cell receptor beta chains from one sample in a study of T cells in Graves' hyperthyroidism and ophthalmopathy. TCRdb used MiXCR to reprocess the multiplex PCR reads, holding one entry per CDR3 protein. The sample has around 540,000 distinct CDR3 sequences, about 16% seen once. The sample consisted of blood. The receptors were gathered from a woman aged 30 to 39 with Graves' ophthalmopathy. Each CDR3 is given with its conserved first and last residue. Fields, in order: J gene, V gene, clone size, D gene, CDR3 DNA, CDR3 protein. The D gene is left open where the match is weak. Size tells how often a clone was seen (once, few, many) or the class of an expanded clone, and some rows leave it out.

J gene: TRBJ2-7
V gene: TRBV12-3/TRBV12-4
clone size: NA
D gene: TRBD2
CDR3 DNA: TGTGCCAGCAGTTTAGCCCTAAGCGGGAGCGGAGATCGGCAGTACTTC
CDR3 protein: CASSLALSGSGDRQYF

J gene: TRBJ1-1
V gene: TRBV4-3
clone size: NA
D gene: NA
CDR3 DNA: TGCGCCAGCAGCCACTCTGGGATATCAGGTGAAGCTTTCTTT
CDR3 protein: CASSHSGISGEAFF

J gene: TRBJ2-2
V gene: TRBV5-4
clone size: NA
D gene: TRBD1
CDR3 DNA: TGTGCCAGCAGCCGACAGGGTACCCAGAACACCGGGGAGCTGTTTTTT
CDR3 protein: CASSRQGTQNTGELFF

J gene: TRBJ1-2
V gene: TRBV7-2
clone size: NA
D gene: NA
CDR3 DNA: TGTGCCAGCAGCTCCGACCCTGAGACGGCATTGTTTGGGACCTTC
CDR3 protein: CASSSDPETALFGTF

J gene: TRBJ2-1
V gene: TRBV30
clone size: once
D gene: NA
CDR3 DNA: TGTGCCTGGAGTCCCTCCCAAGGGAATGAGCAGTTCTTC
CDR3 protein: CAWSPSQGNEQFF

J gene: TRBJ1-2
V gene: TRBV28
clone size: few
D gene: NA
CDR3 DNA: TGTGCCAGCAGTGAGATTTTTGGCTACACCTTC
CDR3 protein: CASSEIFGYTF

J gene: TRBJ2-2
V gene: TRBV9
clone size: few
D gene: NA
CDR3 DNA: TGTGCCAGCAGCGTAGACAGCGGAGGGGGAGCCGGGGAGCTGTTTTTT
CDR3 protein: CASSVDSGGGAGELFF

J gene: TRBJ2-1
V gene: TRBV5-1
clone size: many
D gene: TRBD2
CDR3 DNA: TGCGCCAGCAGCTTTTGGACTAGCGGGGGGAATGAGCAGTTCTTC
CDR3 protein: CASSFWTSGGNEQFF

J gene: TRBJ1-3
V gene: TRBV5-4
clone size: few
D gene: NA
CDR3 DNA: TGTGCCAGCAGCTGGGTTGCCTCTGGAAACACCATATATTTT
CDR3 protein: CASSWVASGNTIYF

J gene: TRBJ2-2
V gene: TRBV28
clone size: few
D gene: NA
CDR3 DNA: TGTGCCAGCAGATTGGTGGGGAAGGCTCCTGAGGGGGAGCTGTTTTTT
CDR3 protein: CASRLVGKAPEGELFF

J gene: TRBJ2-6
V gene: TRBV6-1
clone size: few
D gene: TRBD1
CDR3 DNA: TGTGCCAGCAGTAGATGGGACAGGGGGCCCAACGTCCTGACTTTC
CDR3 protein: CASSRWDRGPNVLTF

J gene: TRBJ2-1
V gene: TRBV6-1
clone size: NA
D gene: TRBD1
CDR3 DNA: TGTGCCACTACCTCTGACAGGGGTGAGTCCAATGAGCAGTTCTTC
CDR3 protein: CATTSDRGESNEQFF

J gene: TRBJ1-2
V gene: TRBV7-9
clone size: once
D gene: NA
CDR3 DNA: TGTGCCAGCAGCTTAATGGCGATCCCAGGGGATGGCTACACCTTC
CDR3 protein: CASSLMAIPGDGYTF

J gene: TRBJ2-7
V gene: TRBV24-1
clone size: once
D gene: NA
CDR3 DNA: TGTGCCACCAGTGATGGGGGCCCGGAGCAGTACTTC
CDR3 protein: CATSDGGPEQYF

J gene: TRBJ1-5
V gene: TRBV2
clone size: NA
D gene: TRBD1
CDR3 DNA: TGTGCCAGCACCCCCCAGGGGGCTCAGCCCCAGCATTTT
CDR3 protein: CASTPQGAQPQHF

J gene: TRBJ1-5
V gene: TRBV3-1
clone size: many
D gene: NA
CDR3 DNA: TGTGCCAGCAGCTCACAGGGTTTCAATCAGCCCCAGCATTTT
CDR3 protein: CASSSQGFNQPQHF

J gene: TRBJ2-7
V gene: TRBV7-9
clone size: many
D gene: NA
CDR3 DNA: TGTGCCAGCAGCCCGGGGTCTTCAGGCCAGACCTACGAGCAGTACTTC
CDR3 protein: CASSPGSSGQTYEQYF

J gene: TRBJ1-1
V gene: TRBV5-4
clone size: few
D gene: TRBD1
CDR3 DNA: TGTGCCAGCAGCTGGGGTCAGGGGGCAGGAATGAACACTGAAGCTTTCTTT
CDR3 protein: CASSWGQGAGMNTEAFF

J gene: TRBJ2-3
V gene: TRBV18
clone size: many
D gene: TRBD2
CDR3 DNA: TGTGCCAGCTCACCAAGGGCGGGAGCCCTATCCGATACGCAGTATTTT
CDR3 protein: CASSPRAGALSDTQYF

J gene: TRBJ2-2
V gene: TRBV29-1
clone size: NA
D gene: TRBD1
CDR3 DNA: TGCAGCGCAACAGGGGGCGATGGCACCGGGGAGCTGTTTTTT
CDR3 protein: CSATGGDGTGELFF

J gene: TRBJ2-1
V gene: TRBV6-2/TRBV6-3
clone size: many
D gene: NA
CDR3 DNA: TGTGCCACCTCCCCGAAACGAGTAAATGAGCAGTTCTTC
CDR3 protein: CATSPKRVNEQFF

J gene: TRBJ2-7
V gene: TRBV3-1
clone size: NA
D gene: TRBD1
CDR3 DNA: TGTGCCAGCAGCACATGGACAGGGGACTACGAGCAGTACTTC
CDR3 protein: CASSTWTGDYEQYF

J gene: TRBJ2-7
V gene: TRBV29-1
clone size: few
D gene: TRBD1
CDR3 DNA: TGCAGCGGAGGACAGGACGAATACGAGCAGTACTTC
CDR3 protein: CSGGQDEYEQYF

J gene: TRBJ2-1
V gene: TRBV9
clone size: NA
D gene: NA
CDR3 DNA: TGTGCCAGCAGCGTAGACCCTGGCCCGGATGAGCAGTTCTTC
CDR3 protein: CASSVDPGPDEQFF

J gene: TRBJ2-4
V gene: TRBV6-1
clone size: many
D gene: NA
CDR3 DNA: TGTGCCAGCAGGCCCCGGACAGCCGAAAACATTCAGTACTTC
CDR3 protein: CASRPRTAENIQYF

J gene: TRBJ2-7
V gene: TRBV24-1
clone size: few
D gene: NA
CDR3 DNA: TGTGCCACCAGTGATGAAACAGGGAATTACGAGCAGTACTTC
CDR3 protein: CATSDETGNYEQYF

J gene: TRBJ2-3
V gene: TRBV28
clone size: many
D gene: NA
CDR3 DNA: TGTGCCAGCAGTTTCGGCAGGGGCATGGCAGATACGCAGTATTTT
CDR3 protein: CASSFGRGMADTQYF

J gene: TRBJ2-7
V gene: TRBV7-2
clone size: many
D gene: NA
CDR3 DNA: TGTGCCAGCAGCTTGGGACACTGGACCTACGAGCAGTACTTC
CDR3 protein: CASSLGHWTYEQYF

J gene: TRBJ1-2
V gene: TRBV12-3/TRBV12-4
clone size: many
D gene: TRBD1
CDR3 DNA: TGTGCCAGCAGGGGACAGGGAGGCGGCTACACCTTC
CDR3 protein: CASRGQGGGYTF

J gene: TRBJ1-3
V gene: TRBV5-5
clone size: few
D gene: NA
CDR3 DNA: TGTGCCAGCAGTAGGCAGCAAGACTCTGGAAACACCATATATTTT
CDR3 protein: CASSRQQDSGNTIYF

J gene: TRBJ1-1
V gene: TRBV20-1
clone size: few
D gene: NA
CDR3 DNA: TGCAGTGCTAGTGGGCAGGGGAGGACTGAAGCTTTCTTT
CDR3 protein: CSASGQGRTEAFF

J gene: TRBJ2-7
V gene: TRBV29-1
clone size: NA
D gene: TRBD1
CDR3 DNA: TGCAGCGTTGGGATGACAGGGTCAAACGAGCAGTACTTC
CDR3 protein: CSVGMTGSNEQYF

J gene: TRBJ1-4
V gene: TRBV3-1
clone size: NA
D gene: NA
CDR3 DNA: TGTGCCAGCAGCGTGGGCGTCGGCGGAAATGAAAAACTGTTTTTT
CDR3 protein: CASSVGVGGNEKLFF

J gene: TRBJ2-3
V gene: TRBV5-1
clone size: NA
D gene: NA
CDR3 DNA: TGCGCCAGCAGCTTGGAGAACAGGTACACAGATACGCAGTATTTT
CDR3 protein: CASSLENRYTDTQYF

J gene: TRBJ2-4
V gene: TRBV5-8
clone size: few
D gene: NA
CDR3 DNA: TGTGCCAGCAAGCGGACACCCGAAAAAAACATTCAGTACTTC
CDR3 protein: CASKRTPEKNIQYF

J gene: TRBJ1-1
V gene: TRBV5-1
clone size: many
D gene: NA
CDR3 DNA: TGCGCCAGCAGCTTGGGAGAAGTCAACACTGAAGCTTTCTTT
CDR3 protein: CASSLGEVNTEAFF

J gene: TRBJ2-1
V gene: TRBV2
clone size: many
D gene: TRBD2
CDR3 DNA: TGTGCCAGCAGAGGGCTAGCGGGAGCCTACAATGAGCAGTTCTTC
CDR3 protein: CASRGLAGAYNEQFF

J gene: TRBJ2-5
V gene: TRBV4-3
clone size: few
D gene: NA
CDR3 DNA: TGCGCCAGCAGCCAATCCCTAGGGGAGACCCAGTACTTC
CDR3 protein: CASSQSLGETQYF

J gene: TRBJ2-5
V gene: TRBV11-2
clone size: NA
D gene: TRBD2
CDR3 DNA: TGTGCCAGCAGCCAAGAGAGTAGCGGGAACGGGGAGACCCAGTACTTC
CDR3 protein: CASSQESSGNGETQYF

J gene: TRBJ1-2
V gene: TRBV28
clone size: many
D gene: NA
CDR3 DNA: TGTGCCAGCAGTTTACCAGGGACCAACTATGGCTACACCTTC
CDR3 protein: CASSLPGTNYGYTF

J gene: TRBJ1-1
V gene: TRBV12-3/TRBV12-4
clone size: NA
D gene: TRBD1
CDR3 DNA: TGTGCCAGCAGTTTTGGCGGACAGGGGGCCCTGAACACTGAAGCTTTCTTT
CDR3 protein: CASSFGGQGALNTEAFF

J gene: TRBJ2-7
V gene: TRBV27
clone size: few
D gene: NA
CDR3 DNA: TGTGCCAGCAGTAACCTCGACGGCTCCTACGAGCAGTACTTC
CDR3 protein: CASSNLDGSYEQYF

J gene: TRBJ1-5
V gene: TRBV15
clone size: many
D gene: NA
CDR3 DNA: TGTGCCACCAGCAGAGATCGCCGCCACCTGGACAATCAGCCCCAGCATTTT
CDR3 protein: CATSRDRRHLDNQPQHF

J gene: TRBJ2-1
V gene: TRBV11-2
clone size: many
D gene: NA
CDR3 DNA: TGTGCCAGCAGCTTTCTAGGGCCCCAGGGGCAGTTCTTC
CDR3 protein: CASSFLGPQGQFF

J gene: TRBJ2-1
V gene: TRBV7-9
clone size: NA
D gene: NA
CDR3 DNA: TGTGCCAGCAGCTTAGGCTGGGGGGAAAATGAGCAGTTCTTC
CDR3 protein: CASSLGWGENEQFF

J gene: TRBJ2-1
V gene: TRBV4-3
clone size: NA
D gene: TRBD2
CDR3 DNA: TGCGCCAGCAGCCAGTCCTTCCTTACCGGGACTAGCGCCTCCTACAATGAGCAGTTCTTC
CDR3 protein: CASSQSFLTGTSASYNEQFF

J gene: TRBJ2-1
V gene: TRBV2
clone size: many
D gene: NA
CDR3 DNA: TGTGCCACCCTTCGACACGCCTCCTACAATGAGCAGTTCTTC
CDR3 protein: CATLRHASYNEQFF

J gene: TRBJ2-3
V gene: TRBV4-1
clone size: many
D gene: NA
CDR3 DNA: TGCGCCAGCAGCCAAGATTTGCAGGATTATACAGATACGCAGTATTTT
CDR3 protein: CASSQDLQDYTDTQYF

J gene: TRBJ2-3
V gene: TRBV6-4
clone size: few
D gene: TRBD2
CDR3 DNA: TGTGCCAGCAGTGACTCAGCTAGCGGGGGCACAGATACGCAGTATTTT
CDR3 protein: CASSDSASGGTDTQYF

J gene: TRBJ1-4
V gene: TRBV28
clone size: few
D gene: NA
CDR3 DNA: TGTGCCAGCAGTTTAAAGGGAAAACTGTTTTTT
CDR3 protein: CASSLKGKLFF

J gene: TRBJ2-3
V gene: TRBV20-1
clone size: NA
D gene: NA
CDR3 DNA: TGCAGTGCGACGTCAAGCCGGGATCATACGCAGTATTTT
CDR3 protein: CSATSSRDHTQYF

J gene: TRBJ2-5
V gene: TRBV4-3
clone size: NA
D gene: NA
CDR3 DNA: TGCGCCAGCAGCCAAAACTACCCAGAGACCCAGTACTTC
CDR3 protein: CASSQNYPETQYF